This entry lists 32 T cell receptor beta chains sequenced from one sample in a study of cytomegalovirus exposure and HLA in healthy donors. Primers included in the PCR were 60 Vbeta and 13 Jbeta primers. Libraries were prepared by immunoSEQ multiplex PCR; TCRdb keeps only in-frame clonotypes and omits some of them. This table holds 75,000 to 95,000 clones, approximately 68% found once. The specimen sequenced was PBMCs. The receptors were sampled from a woman in her fifties or sixties in good health and CMV-seropositive.

The chain has TRBV30 and TRBJ1-6; TRBD1 aligns across 9 bases. The germline V gene has CDR1 GTSNPN and CDR2 SVGIG (reference sequence). The junction had 8 bases not matched to a gene; V was cut back by 7 bases and J by 10 bases. This CDR3 contains 13 residues. CDR3 DNA: TGTGCCTCCTCCGGGACAGGGTGGTCACCCCTCCACTTT. This translates into CASSGTGWSPLHF.

This chain uses TRBV30 with TRBJ1-1; 7 nucleotides agree with TRBD1. CDR3 length: 13 residues. Trimming cost V 2 bases and J 5 bases; bases outside gene matches: 5. CDR1 is GTSNPN, CDR2 SVGIG, per germline (reference sequence). The CDR3 sequence: CAWSLTGETEAFF. The DNA for the CDR3 is TGTGCCTGGAGTCTAACAGGGGAAACTGAAGCTTTCTTT.

The rearrangement links TRBV5-6 to TRBJ1-6; 10 nucleotides match TRBD1. CDR1 is SGHDT, CDR2 YYEEEE, per germline. The CDR3 covers 16 residues. The V gene end was trimmed by 0 bases and the J gene end by 8 bases; junction bases not matched to a gene: 5. The CDR3 protein is CASSLGDRGQHSPLHF. The CDR3, as DNA: TGTGCCAGCAGCTTGGGGGACAGGGGCCAGCATTCACCCCTCCACTTT.

V gene TRBV6-1 combines with J gene TRBJ2-7; 11 bases agree with TRBD2. From germline, CDR1 is MNHNS and CDR2 SASEGT. CDR3 size: 16 residues. Trimming cost V 3 bases and J 2 bases; bases outside gene matches: 6. The DNA for the CDR3 is TGTGCCAGCAGTGAGGGTCGACTAGCGGGGACCTACGAGCAGTACTTC. Protein: CASSEGRLAGTYEQYF.

The chain uses TRBV18 and TRBJ1-4, with 10 nucleotides matching TRBD1. Trimming cost V 3 bases and J 8 bases; bases outside gene matches: 0. Germline lookup yields CDR1 KGHSH and CDR2 LQKENI. The CDR3 is made up of 13 amino acids. DNA of the CDR3: TGTGCCAGCTCACCGGGACAGGGGGAAAAACTGTTTTTT. This gives the protein CASSPGQGEKLFF. Filled out from reference TRBV18 and TRBJ1-4, the complete variable domain reads NAGVMQNPRHLVRRRGQEARLRCSPMKGHSHVYWYRQLPEEGLKFMVYLQKENIIDESGMPKERFSAEFPKEGPSILRIQQVVRGDSAAYFCASSPGQGEKLFFGSGTQLSVL.

The V gene is TRBV5-6, the J gene TRBJ2-3; 7 bases match TRBD1. Germline V gene data show CDR1 as SGHDT and CDR2 as YYEEEE. Losses at the gene ends were 4 bases for V and 2 bases for J; bases not matched to a gene: 10. This CDR3 has 16 amino acids. CDR3 sequence (DNA): TGTGCCAGCAGCCAACTGACAGGGCCTTCCACAGATACGCAGTATTTT. Protein sequence: CASSQLTGPSTDTQYF. Based on the CDR3 plus reference TRBV5-6 and TRBJ2-3, the full variable domain is DAGVTQSPTHLIKTRGQQVTLRCSPKSGHDTVSWYQQALGQGPQFIFQYYEEEERQRGNFPDRFSGHQFPNYSSELNVNALLLGDSALYLCASSQLTGPSTDTQYFGPGTRLTVL.

This chain joins TRBV6-4 and TRBJ2-1; 13 nucleotides agree with TRBD2. Trimming took 5 bases from V and 8 from J; bases not matched to a gene: 6. CDR1 is MRHNA, CDR2 SNTAGT, per germline. The length of the CDR3 is 15 residues. The CDR3 spells CASSLTSGGADEQFF. In nucleotides, the CDR3 is TGTGCCAGCAGTCTCACTAGCGGGGGGGCCGATGAGCAGTTCTTC.

V and J are TRBV5-6 and TRBJ1-2, with TRBD1 matching 7 bases. The germline V gene encodes CDR1 SGHDT and CDR2 YYEEEE. The ends lost 5 bases at V and 11 bases at J; junction bases unmatched: 12. This CDR3 spans 13 amino acids. The CDR3 region has the DNA TGTGCCAGCAGAGCGACAGGACAGGCTGGGTACACCTTC. Translation: CASRATGQAGYTF.

The chain is built from TRBV30 and TRBJ2-5; D is uncertain. Germline lookup yields CDR1 GTSNPN and CDR2 SVGIG (reference sequence). This CDR3 comprises 15 residues. Deletions cut 4 bases from V and 2 bases from J, with 17 bases between. The CDR3 is CAWIDRLGGQETQYF. The CDR3 region has the DNA TGTGCCTGGATCGACCGACTTGGCGGACAAGAGACCCAGTACTTC.

This chain uses TRBV19 with TRBJ2-1; 13 nucleotides agree with TRBD2. The V gene's germline CDR1 is LNHDA and CDR2 SQIVND (reference sequence). V lost 3 bases and J lost 4; bases outside the gene matches: 3. There are 16 residues in the CDR3. CDR3 sequence: CASSMATSGGYNEQFF. In DNA form, the CDR3 reads TGTGCCAGTAGTATGGCGACTAGCGGGGGGTACAATGAGCAGTTCTTC.

The rearrangement joins TRBV5-6 to TRBJ2-6; TRBD2 matches at 7 bases. Germline lookup yields CDR1 SGHDT and CDR2 YYEEEE. The CDR3 contains 17 residues. The J segment lost 0 bases and the V segment lost 0 bases, leaving 3 bases of the junction unmatched. CDR3 sequence (DNA): TGTGCCAGCAGCTTGGTGCGGGGGATCTCTGGGGCCAACGTCCTGACTTTC. This encodes CASSLVRGISGANVLTF.

The chain joins TRBV4-3 to TRBJ2-7, with 9 bases identical to TRBD1. V lost 4 bases to trimming and J lost 4 bases; unmatched junction nucleotides: 2. Germline CDR1 LGHNA, CDR2 YSLEER. The CDR3 has 13 amino acids. CDR3 protein: CASSPDRGYEQYF. CDR3 coding DNA: TGCGCCAGCAGCCCCGACAGGGGGTACGAGCAGTACTTC.

This sequence joins TRBV30 and TRBJ2-1, with 8 bases identical to TRBD2. This CDR3 has 15 residues. Unmatched junction bases numbered 7, after V lost 4 bases and J lost 2 bases. In germline, CDR1 is GTSNPN, CDR2 SVGIG (reference sequence). CDR3 in DNA: TGTGCCTGGACCACCGGACTAGCCGCCTACAATGAGCAGTTCTTC. Residues: CAWTTGLAAYNEQFF.

This clone was counted once. This chain joins TRBV28 and TRBJ1-2; D not certain. This CDR3 contains 14 residues. Per the germline V gene, CDR1 is MDHEN and CDR2 is SYDVKM. V was cut by 8 bases and J by 0 bases, with 13 bases left in between. This chain's CDR3 is CASGLGGANYGYTF. CDR3 DNA sequence: TGTGCCAGCGGACTAGGCGGGGCTAACTATGGCTACACCTTC.

The J gene is TRBJ2-7, the V gene TRBV28; 8 positions agree with TRBD1. The CDR3 has 12 residues. V lost 6 bases, J lost 5 bases, and 3 bases stayed unmatched. Looked up from germline, CDR1 is MDHEN and CDR2 is SYDVKM. This CDR3 is CASSPDRDEQYF. The CDR3 nucleotides read TGTGCCAGCAGCCCGGACAGGGACGAGCAGTACTTC.

CDR3 amino acids: CASSDKAGRQPQHF. The CDR3, as DNA: TGTGCCAGCAGTGACAAGGCAGGGAGGCAGCCCCAGCATTTT. The chain is built from TRBV2 and TRBJ1-5; D is perhaps TRBD1 (5 bases). This CDR3 is 14 amino acids long. Germline V gene sequence: CDR1 SNHLY, CDR2 FYNNEI. The V and J ends lost 3 bases and 7 bases respectively, with 13 bases between them.

This clone was counted between two and nine times. This chain connects TRBV9 to TRBJ2-5, with D tentatively TRBD1 (6 bases). The DNA end favors TRBJ2-7, so the J call may be wrong. Germline V gives CDR1 SGDLS, CDR2 YYNGEE. The CDR3 loop spans 14 amino acids. The CDR3 protein is CASSHRDNSYEQYF. CDR3 DNA sequence: TGTGCCAGCAGCCACCGGGACAACTCCTACGAGCAGTACTTC.

The chain recombines TRBV7-3 with TRBJ1-1; D is perhaps TRBD1 (6 bases). V lost 1 base and J 5 bases, leaving 14 bases between the germline ends. The CDR3 is 15 amino acids. Germline V gene lookup returns CDR1 SGHTA and CDR2 FQGTGA. The CDR3 spells CASSLNAGGPTEAFF. The CDR3 region has the DNA TGTGCCAGCAGCTTAAACGCGGGGGGCCCGACTGAAGCTTTCTTT.

The gene calls are TRBV28 and TRBJ1-2, with a possible D match to TRBD1 (6 bases). The CDR3 extends over 15 amino acids. The ends were cut back, 5 bases at V and 8 bases at J, with 21 bases in the middle. CDR1 is MDHEN, CDR2 SYDVKM, per germline. Here the CDR3 reads CASSTPRALTGGYTF. In DNA form, the CDR3 reads TGTGCCAGCAGTACCCCCCGGGCCTTGACAGGCGGCTACACCTTC.

This chain joins TRBV28 and TRBJ1-5; D ambiguous. Per the germline V gene, CDR1 is MDHEN and CDR2 is SYDVKM. V gave up 5 bases and J gave up 5 bases, with 13 bases separating them. CDR3 size: 14 residues. Here the CDR3 DNA reads TGTGCCAGCAGTGCCCCGGGTTTCGATCAGCCCCAGCATTTT. Translation: CASSAPGFDQPQHF.

V and J are TRBV6-5 and TRBJ2-1, with a possible D match to TRBD2 (6 bases). CDR1 is MNHEY, CDR2 SVGAGI, per germline. The CDR3 spans 14 residues. Trimming pared 5 bases from V and 7 bases from J, leaving 15 bases between. The CDR3 is CASSPRLGRNEQFF. CDR3 nucleotide sequence: TGTGCCAGCAGTCCTCGACTAGGGAGGAATGAGCAGTTCTTC.

V is TRBV18 and J is TRBJ1-6; TRBD1 matches 9 bases. Looked up from germline, CDR1 is KGHSH and CDR2 is LQKENI. The CDR3 length is 15 residues. The V segment lost 3 bases and the J segment 7 bases; nucleotides outside the gene matches: 4. CDR3 bases: TGTGCCAGCTCACCGACGACAGGGGGGAATTCACCCCTCCACTTT. It yields the protein CASSPTTGGNSPLHF.

This chain uses TRBV6-4 with TRBJ1-5; D gene unclear. Germline lookup yields CDR1 MRHNA and CDR2 SNTAGT. The CDR3 contains 10 residues. The DNA of the CDR3 is TGTCCGTGGGGAGGTCAGCCCCAGCATTTT. As protein: CPWGGQPQHF.

This clone turned up a few times. The chain is built from TRBV4-3 and TRBJ2-7; the D gene is possibly TRBD2 (6 bases). V was cut by 1 base and J by 3 bases, with 10 bases left in between. Germline V gene sequence: CDR1 LGHNA, CDR2 YSLEER. This CDR3 is 14 amino acids long. CDR3 nucleotides: TGCGCCAGCAGCCAAGGGGGGACTGGCTACGAGCAGTACTTC. This gives the protein CASSQGGTGYEQYF.

This clone was picked up a small number of times. The rearrangement joins TRBV1 to TRBJ2-5; whether TRBD2, the table's D call, matches the DNA was not checked. TRBV1 is a known pseudogene. The CDR3 is 15 residues long. The CDR3 region is CTSSCDAGGLETQYF. CDR3 nucleotide sequence: TGCACCAGCAGCTGCGACGCGGGGGGGCTCGAGACCCAGTACTTC.

This chain links TRBV15 with TRBJ2-5; 13 bases agree with TRBD2. J lost 5 bases, V lost 0 bases, and 6 bases had no gene match. The germline V gene has CDR1 LNHNV and CDR2 YYDKDF (reference sequence). The CDR3 is 17 amino acids. The CDR3: CATSRDQGLAGRETQYF. The CDR3 coding sequence is TGTGCCACCAGCAGAGATCAGGGACTAGCGGGGAGGGAGACCCAGTACTTC. The whole variable domain, remainder taken from reference TRBV15 and TRBJ2-5, is DAMVIQNPRYQVTQFGKPVTLSCSQTLNHNVMYWYQQKSSQAPKLLFHYYDKDFNNEADTPDNFQSRRPNTSFCFLDIRSPGLGDTAMYLCATSRDQGLAGRETQYFGPGTRLLVL.

The table lists this clone with many counts. The chain recombines TRBV4-3 with TRBJ2-2; a weak D match, TRBD1 (7 bases). Trimming removed 4 bases from V and 6 bases from J, with 12 bases in between. There are 14 residues in the CDR3. CDR1 and CDR2 from the germline V gene are LGHNA and YSLEER. CDR3 in DNA: TGCGCCAGCAGCCGGGGACAGCGGGCCGGGGAGCTGTTTTTT. It encodes CASSRGQRAGELFF.

This rearrangement joins TRBV6-6 to TRBJ2-7; 10 positions agree with TRBD1. V lost 2 bases, J lost 6 bases, and 10 bases stayed unmatched. Per germline, CDR1 MNHNY and CDR2 SVGAGI (reference sequence). This CDR3 spans 16 amino acids. In DNA, the CDR3 is TGTGCCAGCAGTTACCGCGACAGGGGGCAACTGAGCGAGCAGTACTTC. Translated: CASSYRDRGQLSEQYF.

The J gene is TRBJ2-7, the V gene TRBV5-1, with 7 positions matching TRBD1. The CDR3 covers 14 residues. Germline CDR1 and CDR2: SGHRS and YFSETQ. V lost 4 bases and J lost 0; bases outside the gene matches: 4. The CDR3 DNA follows: TGCGCCAGCAGCCAAGGGACAGCCTCCTACGAGCAGTACTTC. Translated: CASSQGTASYEQYF.

This clone came up a few times. The chain joins TRBV6-5 to TRBJ2-7; the D gene is possibly TRBD1 (6 bases). The germline V and J ends were trimmed by 5 bases and 6 bases, with 17 bases remaining between them. CDR1 is MNHEY, CDR2 SVGAGI, per germline. The CDR3 has 14 residues. The CDR3 bases are TGTGCCAGCAGTGGCCGGGACACCACTTCCGAGCAGTACTTC. It translates to CASSGRDTTSEQYF.

The chain is built from TRBV13 and TRBJ2-2; tentative D call: TRBD2 (5 bases). This CDR3 spans 16 amino acids. CDR1 is PRHDT, CDR2 FYEKMQ, per germline (reference sequence). Trimming removed 0 bases from V and 5 bases from J, with 13 bases in between. The CDR3 spells CASSLGPGTRTGELFF. In nucleotides, the CDR3 is TGTGCCAGCAGCTTAGGCCCGGGAACAAGGACCGGGGAGCTGTTTTTT.

V gene TRBV7-7 combines with J gene TRBJ1-3; the match to TRBD1 covers 7 bases. The CDR3 sequence is 15 residues long. Germline V gives CDR1 SSHAT, CDR2 FNYEAQ (reference sequence). V dropped 5 bases and J dropped 8; count of bases not matched to a gene: 12. This CDR3 is CASSPSTGSLDTIYF. The CDR3 DNA is TGTGCCAGCAGCCCCTCGACAGGGTCTTTGGACACCATATATTTT.